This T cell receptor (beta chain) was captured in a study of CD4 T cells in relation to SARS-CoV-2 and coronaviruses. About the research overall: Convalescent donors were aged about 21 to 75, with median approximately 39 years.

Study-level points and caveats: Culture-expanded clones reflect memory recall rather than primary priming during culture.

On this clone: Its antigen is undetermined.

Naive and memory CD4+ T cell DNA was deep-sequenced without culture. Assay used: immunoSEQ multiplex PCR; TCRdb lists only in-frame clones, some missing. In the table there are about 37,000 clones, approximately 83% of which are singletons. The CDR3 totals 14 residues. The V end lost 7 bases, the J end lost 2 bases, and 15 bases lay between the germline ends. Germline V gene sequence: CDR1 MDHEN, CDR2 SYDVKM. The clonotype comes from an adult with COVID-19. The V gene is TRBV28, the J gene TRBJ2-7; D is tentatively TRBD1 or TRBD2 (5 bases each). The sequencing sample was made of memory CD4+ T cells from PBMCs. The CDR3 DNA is TGTGCCAGCATCTCCGGGGCCAAAGCCTACGAGCAGTACTTC. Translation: CASISGAKAYEQYF.